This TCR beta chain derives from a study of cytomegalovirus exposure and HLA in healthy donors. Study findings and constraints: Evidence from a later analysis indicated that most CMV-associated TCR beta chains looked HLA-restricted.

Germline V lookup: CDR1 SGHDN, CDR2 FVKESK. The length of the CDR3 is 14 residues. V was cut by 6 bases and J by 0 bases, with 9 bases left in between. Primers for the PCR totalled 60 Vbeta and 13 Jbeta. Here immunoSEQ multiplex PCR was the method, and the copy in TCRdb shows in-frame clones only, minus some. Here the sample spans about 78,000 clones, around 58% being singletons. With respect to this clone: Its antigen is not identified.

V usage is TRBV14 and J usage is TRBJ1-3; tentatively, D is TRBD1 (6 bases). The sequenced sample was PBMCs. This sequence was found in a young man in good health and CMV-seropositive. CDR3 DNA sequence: TGTGCCAGCAGGACAGGTACCTCTGGAAACACCATATATTTT. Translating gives CASRTGTSGNTIYF. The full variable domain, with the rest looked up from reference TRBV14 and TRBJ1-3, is EAGVTQFPSHSVIEKGQTVTLRCDPISGHDNLYWYRRVMGKEIKFLLHFVKESKQDESGMPNNRFLAERTGGTYSTLKVQPAELEDSGVYFCASRTGTSGNTIYFGEGSWLTVV.